The 21 T cell receptor beta chains below all came from one sample that was sequenced in a study of blood T cell repertoires in COVID-19. The assay was immunoSEQ multiplex PCR, and TCRdb's table has in-frame clones only and misses some. The sample includes fewer than 250,000 clones, 85% to 90% seen only once; the top ten take 0.75% to 0.95%. The sample was peripheral blood. The receptor source for this set is a woman aged 65 to 85 with acute or convalescent COVID-19.

The rearrangement joins TRBV6-5 to TRBJ1-4; 7 bases line up with TRBD1. V lost 5 bases and J lost 4; bases outside the gene matches: 1. The length of the CDR3 is 13 residues. Germline V lookup: CDR1 MNHEY, CDR2 SVGAGI. The CDR3 loop is CASSRDSNEKLFF. The CDR3 nucleotides are TGTGCCAGCAGTCGGGACAGTAATGAAAAACTGTTTTTT.

The chain joins TRBV12-3 or TRBV12-4 to TRBJ2-7, with a tentative D call TRBD2 (5 bases). The CDR3 consists of 13 residues. With 2 bases removed from V and 2 bases from J, the gap between germline ends came to 7 bases. CDR3 amino acids: CASSLRETYEQYF. DNA of the CDR3: TGTGCCAGCAGTTTAAGGGAGACCTACGAGCAGTACTTC.

The table lists this clone with many counts. The rearrangement joins TRBV14 to TRBJ2-2, with a tentative D call TRBD2 (6 bases). This CDR3 has 17 amino acids. Germline values: CDR1 SGHDN, CDR2 FVKESK. Trimming took 0 bases from V and 6 from J, leaving 17 bases between them. As DNA, the CDR3 is TGTGCCAGCAGCCAAGATCTTAGAGCGGGTGGTCCCGGGGAGCTGTTTTTT. It is translated as CASSQDLRAGGPGELFF.

The CDR3 loop is CASSQGLAGQPQHF. The DNA of the CDR3 is TGTGCCAGCAGCCAGGGACTGGCGGGGCAGCCCCAGCATTTT. The chain is built from TRBV3-1 (or the pseudogene TRBV3-2) and TRBJ1-5, with D possibly TRBD1 on 5 matching bases. CDR1 is LGHDT and CDR2 is YNNKEL in the germline V gene (reference sequence). The CDR3 has 14 amino acids. V lost 3 bases and J 7 bases, leaving 13 bases between the germline ends.

Here the CDR3 reads CASSEGRSYSPLHF. The CDR3, as DNA: TGTGCCAGCAGTGAGGGCAGGTCGTATTCACCCCTCCACTTT. The V gene is TRBV2, the J gene TRBJ1-6; no reliable D call. Looked up from germline, CDR1 is SNHLY and CDR2 is FYNNEI. This CDR3 region has 14 residues. V lost 3 bases and J lost 8, with 11 bases in between.

The V and J genes are TRBV19 and TRBJ1-1; D unclear. V shed 2 bases and J shed 4 bases, with 11 bases lying between them. This CDR3 has 14 residues. CDR1 and CDR2 (germline): LNHDA, SQIVND (reference sequence). CDR3 sequence: CASSIFQAPTEAFF. The CDR3 DNA reads as TGTGCCAGTAGTATATTCCAGGCCCCCACTGAAGCTTTCTTT.

The rearrangement links TRBV5-1 to TRBJ2-2; 7 positions agree with TRBD2. V dropped 6 bases and J dropped 6; count of bases not matched to a gene: 8. The CDR3 runs 14 residues. Per germline, CDR1 SGHRS and CDR2 YFSETQ. CDR3 residues: CASKAGAGPGELFF. In DNA form, the CDR3 reads TGCGCCAGCAAGGCGGGAGCCGGGCCCGGGGAGCTGTTTTTT.

This rearrangement joins TRBV28 to TRBJ2-2; the match to TRBD1 covers 10 bases. Germline trimming cut 3 bases from V and 4 bases from J; bases unmatched to any gene: 2. The CDR3 loop spans 15 amino acids. CDR1 and CDR2 (germline): MDHEN, SYDVKM. Here the CDR3 DNA reads TGTGCCAGCAGTTTGGGGACAGGGGTCACCGGGGAGCTGTTTTTT. It encodes CASSLGTGVTGELFF.

The chain links TRBV10-2 to TRBJ1-2; 7 bases align to TRBD1. The germline V gene has CDR1 WSHSY and CDR2 SAAADI. After removal of 6 bases from V and 4 bases from J, the junction contained 5 bases not matched to a gene. The CDR3 is made up of 13 amino acids. CDR3 nucleotides: TGCGCCAGCAGACGGACAGGTTCCTATGGCTACACCTTC. Protein: CASRRTGSYGYTF.

The chain carries TRBV6-6 and TRBJ1-2, with 9 bases lining up with TRBD1. Germline V gene sequence: CDR1 MNHNY, CDR2 SVGAGI (reference sequence). After removal of 5 bases from V and 3 bases from J, the junction contained 7 bases not matched to a gene. The CDR3 is made up of 15 amino acids. The CDR3 sequence: CASSNLDRGYYGYTF. The CDR3 nucleotides read TGTGCCAGCAGTAACCTTGACAGGGGGTACTATGGCTACACCTTC.

In this sample, this clone turned up once. The rearrangement uses TRBV10-1 and TRBJ1-1; D gene uncertain. This CDR3 has 13 residues. V dropped 9 bases and J dropped 0 bases, with 11 bases sitting between them. CDR1 and CDR2 (germline): WNHNN, SYGVQD (reference sequence). In DNA form, the CDR3 reads TGCGCCAGTTCCCAGTCCTTGAACACTGAAGCTTTCTTT. It encodes CASSQSLNTEAFF.

The chain recombines TRBV28 with TRBJ1-4; TRBD1 agrees at 7 bases. The CDR3 runs to 13 residues. The V and J ends lost 3 bases and 7 bases, in that order; junction bases with no gene match: 2. Germline V gene data show CDR1 as MDHEN and CDR2 as SYDVKM. CDR3 sequence: CASSLPGGEKLFF. For the CDR3, the DNA is TGTGCCAGCAGTTTGCCAGGGGGTGAAAAACTGTTTTTT.

V and J are TRBV6-6 and TRBJ2-1; 8 bases align to TRBD2. CDR1 and CDR2 (germline): MNHNY, SVGAGI (reference sequence). V lost 5 bases to trimming and J lost 8 bases; unmatched junction nucleotides: 8. There are 14 residues in the CDR3. The CDR3 protein is CASSPRGGRDEQFF. In DNA form, the CDR3 reads TGTGCCAGCAGTCCTCGGGGGGGCCGGGATGAGCAGTTCTTC.

The V and J genes are TRBV29-1 and TRBJ2-1; 9 bases fit TRBD1. The CDR3 spans 14 residues. In germline, CDR1 is SQVTM, CDR2 ANQGSEA. Trimming removed 7 bases from V and 8 bases from J; junction bases left unmatched: 12. CDR3 nucleotides: TGCAGCGCCCCCCGGACAGGGGCCGTCTATGAGCAGTTCTTC. It is translated as CSAPRTGAVYEQFF.

The V and J genes are TRBV29-1 and TRBJ2-2; 10 bases map to TRBD2. V lost 6 bases to trimming and J lost 7 bases; unmatched junction nucleotides: 20. CDR3 length: 18 residues. Germline V CDR1 and CDR2: SQVTM, ANQGSEA. CDR3 DNA: TGCAGCGTCGGCGGCCGGACAATCAGCGGGGGGGCTATCGGGGAGCTGTTTTTT. This translates into CSVGGRTISGGAIGELFF.

The chain joins TRBV6-1 to TRBJ1-3; perhaps TRBD1 as D (6 bases). The CDR3 runs 16 residues. V gave up 3 bases and J gave up 0 bases, with 12 bases separating them. Germline CDR1 is MNHNS and CDR2 is SASEGT. CDR3 residues: CASSEQGIISGNTIYF. The CDR3 DNA is TGTGCCAGCAGTGAGCAGGGGATCATCTCTGGAAACACCATATATTTT.

The chain links TRBV5-1 to TRBJ1-1; D may be TRBD1 (5 bases). Trimming left V 5 bases short and J 1 base short, with 18 bases between. Germline assignment: CDR1 SGHRS and CDR2 YFSETQ. The CDR3 contains 16 residues. In nucleotides, the CDR3 is TGCGCCAGCAGGGCCGCCCCGACAGTCCAGAACACTGAAGCTTTCTTT. This encodes CASRAAPTVQNTEAFF.

The V call is TRBV15, the J call TRBJ2-3; 8 bases agree with TRBD1. The CDR3 consists of 14 residues. The junction had 5 bases not matched to a gene; V was cut back by 5 bases and J by 4 bases. Germline CDR1 and CDR2: LNHNV and YYDKDF (reference sequence). Here the CDR3 reads CATSRTGWADTQYF. DNA of the CDR3: TGTGCCACCAGCCGGACAGGGTGGGCAGATACGCAGTATTTT.

The chain is built from TRBV5-1 and TRBJ2-5; 7 bases fit TRBD2. V trimming: 1 base; J trimming: 2 bases; junction bases outside the gene matches: 5. The CDR3 loop spans 15 amino acids. CDR1 and CDR2 (germline): SGHRS, YFSETQ. The CDR3 here is CASSLIQGGQETQYF. DNA of the CDR3: TGCGCCAGCAGCTTGATCCAGGGAGGGCAAGAGACCCAGTACTTC.

The genes are TRBV11-2 and TRBJ1-2, with 8 bases lining up with TRBD1. Germline V lookup: CDR1 SGHAT, CDR2 FQNNGV. This CDR3 is 13 amino acids long. After removal of 4 bases from V and 5 bases from J, the junction contained 3 bases not matched to a gene. The CDR3: CASSSTGEYGYTF. The CDR3 DNA reads TGTGCCAGCAGCTCGACAGGGGAATATGGCTACACCTTC.

This chain links TRBV20-1 with TRBJ1-2, with D unresolved. Trimming stripped 3 bases from V and 7 bases from J, with 12 bases between. The CDR3 sequence is 12 residues long. The germline V gene has CDR1 DFQATT and CDR2 SNEGSKA (reference sequence). For the CDR3, the DNA is TGCAGTGCTAGTTCCGGGGAGCGTGGCTACACCTTC. This gives the protein CSASSGERGYTF.